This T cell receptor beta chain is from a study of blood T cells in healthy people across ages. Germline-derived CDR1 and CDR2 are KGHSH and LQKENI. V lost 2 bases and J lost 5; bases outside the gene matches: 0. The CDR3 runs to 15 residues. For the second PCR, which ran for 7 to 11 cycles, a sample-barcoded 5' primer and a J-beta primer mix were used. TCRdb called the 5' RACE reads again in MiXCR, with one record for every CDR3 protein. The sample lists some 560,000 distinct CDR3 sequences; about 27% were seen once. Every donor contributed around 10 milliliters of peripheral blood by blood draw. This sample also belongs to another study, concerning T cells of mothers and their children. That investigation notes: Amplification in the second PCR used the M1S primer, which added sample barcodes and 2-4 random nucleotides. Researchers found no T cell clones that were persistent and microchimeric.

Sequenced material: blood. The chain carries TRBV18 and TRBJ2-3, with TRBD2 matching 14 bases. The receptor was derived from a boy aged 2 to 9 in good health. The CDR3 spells CASSPGLAGGDTQYF. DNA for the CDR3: TGTGCCAGCTCACCAGGACTAGCGGGAGGAGATACGCAGTATTTT.